A selection of T cell receptor beta chains follows, all from one sample in a study of blood T cell repertoires in COVID-19. Using immunoSEQ multiplex PCR, the repertoire was profiled, and TCRdb retains in-frame clones only, with some absent. The sample includes a few hundred thousand clones, around nine tenths seen only once; the top ten take about 1.6%. Sequencing was performed on PBMCs or T cells enriched from blood (not recorded which). Receptors originate from a woman aged 45-65 years who had recovered from COVID-19. The CDR3 runs from the conserved cysteine through the conserved F or W. The D gene is left open where the match is weak. Rows give clone size only sometimes, using once, few, many, or a class for an expanded clone.

TRBV28,TRBJ2-7,NA,NA,TGTGCCAGCGGAGCAATCAACGAGCAGTACTTC,CASGAINEQYF
TRBV4-3,TRBJ2-1,TRBD1,NA,TGCGCCAGCAGCCAAGATCGGGGGACAGGGTTCGATGAGCAGTTCTTC,CASSQDRGTGFDEQFF
TRBV25-1,TRBJ2-2,TRBD1,few,TGTGCCAGCAGTGATCCAAGGACAGGGGGGACCGGGGAGCTGTTTTTT,CASSDPRTGGTGELFF
TRBV7-2,TRBJ2-5,TRBD2,NA,TGTGCCAGCAGCTTATCCGCGGGAGTGGGAGTGGGGACCCAGTACTTC,CASSLSAGVGVGTQYF
TRBV7-2,TRBJ2-1,NA,NA,TGTGCCAGCAGCTTAAGTCAGGGGTCCTACAATGAGCAGTTCTTC,CASSLSQGSYNEQFF
TRBV10-3,TRBJ2-3,TRBD2,NA,TGTGCCATCAGTGAGACTAGCGTAGATACGCAGTATTTT,CAISETSVDTQYF
TRBV25-1,TRBJ2-1,NA,once,TGTGCCAGCAGTGGCTTTGAGGGAGGACACAATGAGCAGTTCTTC,CASSGFEGGHNEQFF
TRBV7-9,TRBJ1-1,NA,NA,TGTGCCAGCAGCCCAAAGAGCGGCCTAATGAACACTGAAGCTTTCTTT,CASSPKSGLMNTEAFF
TRBV20-1,TRBJ2-7,NA,NA,TGCAGTGCTAGTAGGAGTAGCGGCTCCTACGAGCAGTACTTC,CSASRSSGSYEQYF
TRBV29-1,TRBJ2-1,TRBD1,NA,TGCAGCGTTGGACAGGGAAGCTCCTACAATGAGCAGTTCTTC,CSVGQGSSYNEQFF
TRBV11-2,TRBJ2-3,TRBD2,NA,TGTGCCAGCAGCTCCCTACTAGCGGAGGATACTAGCACAGATACGCAGTATTTT,CASSSLLAEDTSTDTQYF
TRBV7-9,TRBJ2-5,TRBD2,once,TGTGCCAGCAGCGCTCTTTTGGGTAGCGGGAGAGAGACCCAGTACTTC,CASSALLGSGRETQYF
TRBV7-2,TRBJ2-5,TRBD1,NA,TGTGCCAGCAGCCCTCGACAGGGACAAGAGACCCAGTACTTC,CASSPRQGQETQYF
TRBV7-9,TRBJ1-2,NA,once,TGTGCCAGCAGCTTAGGCAGAGGAGGGATGCACTATGGCTACACCTTC,CASSLGRGGMHYGYTF
TRBV14,TRBJ2-1,NA,NA,TGTGCCAGCACTTTAATACACTATACTTCAGTCGATGAGCAGTTCTTC,CASTLIHYTSVDEQFF
TRBV27,TRBJ2-1,NA,NA,TGTGCCAGCAGTTCATTTAGGGACTCCCACTCCTACAATGAGCAGTTCTTC,CASSSFRDSHSYNEQFF
TRBV5-1,TRBJ2-3,TRBD2,few,TGCGCCAGCAGCTCGGGAGGCTGGGAAGATACGCAGTATTTT,CASSSGGWEDTQYF
TRBV10-3,TRBJ1-1,TRBD1,few,TGTGCCATCAGTGACCTCACAGGGGGCGACGGGATCACTGAAGCTTTCTTT,CAISDLTGGDGITEAFF